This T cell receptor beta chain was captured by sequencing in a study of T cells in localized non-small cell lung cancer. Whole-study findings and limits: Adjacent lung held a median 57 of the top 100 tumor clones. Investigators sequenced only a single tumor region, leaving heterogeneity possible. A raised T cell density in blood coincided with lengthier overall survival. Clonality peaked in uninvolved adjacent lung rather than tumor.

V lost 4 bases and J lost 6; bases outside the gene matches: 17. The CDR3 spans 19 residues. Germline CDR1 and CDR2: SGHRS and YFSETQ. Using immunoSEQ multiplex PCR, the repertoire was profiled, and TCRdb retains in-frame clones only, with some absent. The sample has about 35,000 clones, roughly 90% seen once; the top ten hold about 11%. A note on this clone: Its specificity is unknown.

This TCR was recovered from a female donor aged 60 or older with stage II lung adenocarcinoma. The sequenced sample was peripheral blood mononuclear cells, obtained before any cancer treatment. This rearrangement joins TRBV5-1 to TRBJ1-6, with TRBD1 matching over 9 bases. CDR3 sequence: CASSPGQGAILSVNSPLHF. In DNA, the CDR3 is TGCGCCAGCAGCCCGGGACAGGGCGCAATTTTAAGTGTTAATTCACCCCTCCACTTT.